The 24 T cell receptor beta chains given below trace back to one sample, sequenced in a study of T cell responses to AZD1222 COVID-19 vaccine (dated by TCRdb to about 2021). What this sample's time point label stands for: baseline before first vaccination. The intended sense of this specimen's treatment or condition label: meningococcal conjugate vaccine given as trial control. Libraries were built with the immunoSEQ multiplex PCR assay. TCRdb re-hosts the immuneACCESS table, in-frame sequences only. Its copies lack some clones; in the studies checked, an unresolved V gene accounts for under half of them, and the cause for the rest is not known. The sample has 100,000 to 150,000 clones on record, roughly 90% of them singletons. The ten largest clones capture around 10% of the sample. Sample: peripheral blood, taken on day 0 of MenACWY control vaccination. Source of these receptors: an adult in good health.

The chain links TRBV7-2 to TRBJ2-2; a weak D match, TRBD1 (6 bases). Deletions cut 1 base from V and 5 bases from J, with 11 bases between. The CDR3 is 15 amino acids. The germline V gene has CDR1 SGHTA and CDR2 FQGNSA. The CDR3 DNA follows: TGTGCCAGCAGCTTAGGCAGGGGATCGACCGGGGAGCTGTTTTTT. This sequence encodes CASSLGRGSTGELFF. The full variable domain, rest sourced from reference TRBV7-2 and TRBJ2-2, is GAGVSQSPSNKVTEKGKDVELRCDPISGHTALYWYRQSLGQGLEFLIYFQGNSAPDKSGLPSDRFSAERTGGSVSTLTIQRTQQEDSAVYLCASSLGRGSTGELFFGEGSRLTVL.

This clone was seen a handful of times. The J gene is TRBJ1-5, the V gene TRBV6-6, with D unclear. The CDR3 has 16 amino acids. Trimming cost V 0 bases and J 4 bases, with 13 bases left between them. From germline, CDR1 is MNHNY and CDR2 SVGAGI (reference sequence). This CDR3 reads CASSYSEEPPNQPQHF. The CDR3 DNA reads TGTGCCAGCAGTTACTCGGAGGAGCCACCTAATCAGCCCCAGCATTTT.

This rearrangement joins TRBV7-2 to TRBJ2-1, with 12 positions matching TRBD2. V shed 4 bases, J shed 7 bases, and the junction held 11 bases outside the gene matches. CDR3 length: 17 residues. Germline V gives CDR1 SGHTA, CDR2 FQGNSA. The CDR3 nucleotides read TGTGCCAGCAGCTACGTGGGCCTAGCGGGAGGGCCGAATGAGCAGTTCTTC. This gives the protein CASSYVGLAGGPNEQFF.

The genes are TRBV6-5 and TRBJ2-1; no clear D gene. CDR3 size: 13 residues. The ends were cut back, 8 bases at V and 4 bases at J, with 12 bases in the middle. Germline CDR1 and CDR2: MNHEY and SVGAGI. Here the CDR3 reads CASRASQYNEQFF. CDR3 DNA sequence: TGTGCCAGCCGCGCCTCCCAGTACAATGAGCAGTTCTTC.

To note about this clone: Possible read error: a much larger clone is one base away. This chain connects TRBV5-4 to TRBJ2-7; 15 positions agree with TRBD2. There are 15 residues in the CDR3. V dropped 4 bases and J dropped 4; count of bases not matched to a gene: 3. CDR1 and CDR2 from the germline V gene are SGHNT and YYREEE (reference sequence). The CDR3 is CASSEGLAGGYEQYF. As DNA, the CDR3 is TGTGCCAGCAGCGAGGGACTAGCGGGAGGTTACGAGCAGTACTTC.

V gene TRBV13 combines with J gene TRBJ2-1, with 11 positions matching TRBD2. Trimming cost V 1 base and J 7 bases; bases outside gene matches: 3. Germline-derived CDR1 and CDR2 are PRHDT and FYEKMQ (reference sequence). The CDR3 loop spans 15 amino acids. DNA of the CDR3: TGTGCCAGCAGCTTAGATAGCGGGAGGGGGAATGAGCAGTTCTTC. Residues: CASSLDSGRGNEQFF.

DNA of the CDR3: TGTGCCAGCAGCCCTCGGCTAGGGCTAGAGACCCAGTACTTC. Translating it yields CASSPRLGLETQYF. The rearrangement uses TRBV9 and TRBJ2-5; D is undetermined. Germline assignment: CDR1 SGDLS and CDR2 YYNGEE. V lost 4 bases to trimming and J lost 4 bases, with 14 bases between them. This CDR3 is 14 amino acids long.

The chain combines TRBV7-9 with TRBJ1-2, with 8 bases that match TRBD1. V shed 6 bases and J 2 bases; nucleotides not matched to a gene: 2. The CDR3 consists of 13 residues. Looked up from germline, CDR1 is SEHNR and CDR2 is FQNEAQ (reference sequence). This CDR3 is CASSQGANYGYTF. CDR3 nucleotide sequence: TGTGCCAGCAGTCAGGGGGCGAACTATGGCTACACCTTC.

The chain couples TRBV7-6 to TRBJ2-7, with 15 bases identical to TRBD2. This CDR3 is built from 18 residues. Germline assignment: CDR1 SGHVS and CDR2 FNYEAQ. The V segment lost 5 bases and the J segment 3 bases; nucleotides outside the gene matches: 11. This chain's CDR3 is CASSQGLAGGIRDYEQYF. The CDR3 nucleotides read TGTGCCAGCAGCCAGGGACTAGCGGGAGGAATACGCGACTACGAGCAGTACTTC.

The CDR3 sequence is CASSFTGYEQYF. CDR3 nucleotide sequence: TGTGCCAGCAGCTTTACTGGCTACGAGCAGTACTTC. This chain connects TRBV11-3 to TRBJ2-7; D unclear. V was pared by 3 bases and J by 3 bases, with 6 bases between. This CDR3 spans 12 amino acids. Germline V lookup: CDR1 SGHNT, CDR2 YENEEA.

The rearrangement joins TRBV5-3 to TRBJ2-2, with TRBD1 identical over 7 bases. TRBV5-3 is reported as an ORF; its role is uncertain. CDR3 length: 13 residues. V shed 10 bases and J 5 bases; nucleotides not matched to a gene: 8. CDR3 nucleotides: TGTGCCGGCAGACAGGGTTTAACCGGGGAGCTGTTTTTT. Protein product: CAGRQGLTGELFF.

The CDR3 DNA reads as TGCGCCAGCAGTGAACAGGGTAGTAATCAGCCCCAGCATTTT. Its translation is CASSEQGSNQPQHF. The chain has TRBV10-2 and TRBJ1-5, with D perhaps matching TRBD1 (6 bases). The V and J ends lost 3 bases and 4 bases respectively, with 10 bases between them. The CDR3 has 14 amino acids. Germline V gene lookup returns CDR1 WSHSY and CDR2 SAAADI.

This chain links TRBV2 with TRBJ2-7; D gene unclear. Germline values: CDR1 SNHLY, CDR2 FYNNEI. The CDR3 runs to 12 residues. Trimming took 3 bases from V and 7 from J, leaving 10 bases between them. The CDR3 DNA reads as TGTGCCAGCAGTGAGGGCCCTGTAGAGCAGTACTTC. It is translated as CASSEGPVEQYF.

This clone was seen only once. The genes are TRBV6-5 and TRBJ2-7; 15 bases align to TRBD2. Germline V CDR1 and CDR2: MNHEY, SVGAGI. J gave up 4 bases and V 7 bases, and 5 bases lay outside the gene matches. The CDR3 has 15 residues. For the CDR3, the DNA is TGTGCCAGCATCTCGGGGACTAGCGGGAGGTACGAGCAGTACTTC. It translates to CASISGTSGRYEQYF.

V and J are TRBV30 and TRBJ1-1, with D perhaps TRBD1 (6 bases). The CDR3 has 12 residues. Germline V gives CDR1 GTSNPN, CDR2 SVGIG (reference sequence). V gave up 2 bases and J gave up 7 bases, with 11 bases separating them. CDR3 sequence (DNA): TGTGCCTGGAGTTCGACAGGAGATGAAGCTTTCTTT. Protein sequence: CAWSSTGDEAFF.

The chain is built from TRBV12-3 or TRBV12-4 and TRBJ1-2, with D perhaps TRBD1 (5 bases). Trimming shortened V by 4 bases and J by 5 bases, and 11 bases separated the two germline ends. This CDR3 region has 13 residues. CDR3 coding DNA: TGTGCCAGCAGTTCTGGGGACGGGTATGGCTACACCTTC. Translated: CASSSGDGYGYTF.

The chain couples TRBV2 to TRBJ1-4, with D perhaps TRBD1 (5 bases). Germline CDR1 reads SNHLY; CDR2 reads FYNNEI. The CDR3 loop spans 14 amino acids. Trimming stripped 6 bases from V and 3 bases from J, with 11 bases between. The CDR3 here is CASRSGRSNEKLFF. CDR3 DNA: TGTGCCAGCAGGTCGGGACGCTCTAATGAAAAACTGTTTTTT.

The chain uses TRBV11-2 and TRBJ2-3, with 10 bases lining up with TRBD2. Losses at the gene ends were 5 bases for V and 0 bases for J; bases not matched to a gene: 11. The germline V gene encodes CDR1 SGHAT and CDR2 FQNNGV. There are 18 residues in the CDR3. The CDR3 is CASSPQRGGTPSTDTQYF. The CDR3 coding sequence is TGTGCCAGCAGCCCCCAGCGGGGGGGAACCCCTAGCACAGATACGCAGTATTTT.

The CDR3 nucleotides read TGTGCCAGCAGCTTAGTCCAAACTAGGTGGCAGTTCTTC. The encoded protein is CASSLVQTRWQFF. V usage is TRBV11-3 and J usage is TRBJ2-1; D is possibly TRBD2 (5 bases). The germline gives CDR1 SGHNT, CDR2 YENEEA. V was pared by 1 base and J by 12 bases, with 13 bases between. This CDR3 contains 13 residues. Based on the CDR3 plus reference TRBV11-3 and TRBJ2-1, the full variable domain is EAGVVQSPRYKIIEKKQPVAFWCNPISGHNTLYWYLQNLGQGPELLIRYENEEAVDDSQLPKDRFSAERLKGVDSTLKIQPAELGDSAVYLCASSLVQTRWQFFGPGTRLTVL.

CDR3 nucleotides: TGTGCCACGCAGGAAAACTCCTACGAGCAGTACTTC. Translated: CATQENSYEQYF. The chain is built from TRBV28 and TRBJ2-7; no reliable D call. The germline V gene encodes CDR1 MDHEN and CDR2 SYDVKM. The V gene lost 10 bases and the J gene lost 0 bases, with 10 bases spanning the gap. This CDR3 comprises 12 residues.

The chain employs TRBV10-3 and TRBJ2-7, with D tentatively TRBD1 (6 bases). The length of the CDR3 is 13 residues. V dropped 2 bases and J dropped 2 bases, with 7 bases sitting between them. Germline CDR1 ENHRY, CDR2 SYGVKD. DNA of the CDR3: TGTGCCATCAGTGAGCCAGGGGCCTACGAGCAGTACTTC. Translation gives CAISEPGAYEQYF.

J is TRBJ2-1 and V is TRBV4-1; TRBD2 aligns across 10 bases. The ends lost 1 base at V and 6 bases at J; junction bases unmatched: 6. The germline gives CDR1 MGHRA, CDR2 YSYEKL. This CDR3 has 16 amino acids. The CDR3 DNA is TGCGCCAGCAGCCAAGCCGGGACTAGCGTGTCCAATGAGCAGTTCTTC. Its translation: CASSQAGTSVSNEQFF.

The V and J genes are TRBV24-1 and TRBJ2-3; 8 bases are a match to TRBD2. Per the germline V gene, CDR1 is KGHDR and CDR2 is SFDVKD. There are 21 residues in the CDR3. With 1 base clipped from V and 3 bases from J, the junction kept 20 bases outside the gene matches. The CDR3 sequence: CATSDLPPSGLTPSGTDTQYF. CDR3 coding DNA: TGTGCCACCAGTGATTTACCTCCTAGCGGGCTGACCCCCTCCGGAACAGATACGCAGTATTTT.

The rearrangement uses TRBV6-5 and TRBJ2-5, with 9 bases fitting TRBD1. The length of the CDR3 is 15 residues. V lost 6 bases to trimming and J lost 2 bases; unmatched junction nucleotides: 7. Germline assignment: CDR1 MNHEY and CDR2 SVGAGI. CDR3 region: CASRRTGALQETQYF. CDR3 coding DNA: TGTGCCAGCAGGAGGACAGGGGCCCTACAAGAGACCCAGTACTTC.